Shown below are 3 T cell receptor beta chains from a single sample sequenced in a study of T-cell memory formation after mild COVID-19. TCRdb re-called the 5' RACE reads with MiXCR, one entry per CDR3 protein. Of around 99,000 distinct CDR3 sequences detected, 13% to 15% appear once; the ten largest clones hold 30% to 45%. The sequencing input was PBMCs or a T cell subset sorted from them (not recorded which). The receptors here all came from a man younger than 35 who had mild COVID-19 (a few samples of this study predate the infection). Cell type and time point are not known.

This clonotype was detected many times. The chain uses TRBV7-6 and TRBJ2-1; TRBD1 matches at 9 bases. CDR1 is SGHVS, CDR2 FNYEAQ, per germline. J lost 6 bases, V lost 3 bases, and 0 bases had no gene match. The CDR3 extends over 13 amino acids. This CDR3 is CASSLTGGNEQFF. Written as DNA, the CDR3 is TGTGCCAGCAGCTTGACAGGGGGCAATGAGCAGTTCTTC.

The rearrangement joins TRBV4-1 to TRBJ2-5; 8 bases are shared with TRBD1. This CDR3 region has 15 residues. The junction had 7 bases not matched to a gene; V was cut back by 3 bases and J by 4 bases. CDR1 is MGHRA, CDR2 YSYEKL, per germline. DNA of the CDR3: TGCGCCAGCAGCCATCGGCAGGGGGCCTCAGAGACCCAGTACTTC. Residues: CASSHRQGASETQYF.

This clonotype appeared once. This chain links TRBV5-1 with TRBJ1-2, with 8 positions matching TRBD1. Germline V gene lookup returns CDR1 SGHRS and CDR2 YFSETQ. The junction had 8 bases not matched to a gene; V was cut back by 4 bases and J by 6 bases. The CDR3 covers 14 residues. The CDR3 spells CASSPTGGIHGYTF. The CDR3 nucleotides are TGCGCCAGCAGCCCTACAGGGGGGATTCATGGCTACACCTTC.